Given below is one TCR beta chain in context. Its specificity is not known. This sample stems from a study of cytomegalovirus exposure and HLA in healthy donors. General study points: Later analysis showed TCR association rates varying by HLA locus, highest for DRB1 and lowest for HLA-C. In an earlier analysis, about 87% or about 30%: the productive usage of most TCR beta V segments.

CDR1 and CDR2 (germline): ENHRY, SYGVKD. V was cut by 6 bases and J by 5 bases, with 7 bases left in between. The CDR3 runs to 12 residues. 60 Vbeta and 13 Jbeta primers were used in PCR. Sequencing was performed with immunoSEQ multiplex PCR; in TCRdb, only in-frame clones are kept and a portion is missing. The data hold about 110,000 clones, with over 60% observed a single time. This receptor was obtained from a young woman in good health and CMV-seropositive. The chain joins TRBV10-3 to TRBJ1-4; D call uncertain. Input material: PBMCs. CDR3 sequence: CAIRAGNEKLFF. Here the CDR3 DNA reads TGTGCCATCAGGGCCGGGAATGAAAAACTGTTTTTT.